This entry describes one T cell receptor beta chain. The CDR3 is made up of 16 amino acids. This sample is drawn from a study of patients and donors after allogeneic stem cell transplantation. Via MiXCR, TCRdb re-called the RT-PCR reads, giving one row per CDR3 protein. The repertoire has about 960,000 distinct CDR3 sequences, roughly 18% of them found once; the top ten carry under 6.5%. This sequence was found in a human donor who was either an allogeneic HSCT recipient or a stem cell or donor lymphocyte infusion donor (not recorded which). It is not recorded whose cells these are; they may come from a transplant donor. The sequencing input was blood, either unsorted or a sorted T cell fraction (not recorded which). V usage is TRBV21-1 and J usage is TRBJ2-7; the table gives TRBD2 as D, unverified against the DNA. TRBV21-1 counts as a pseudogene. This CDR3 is CASSTPLAGGPDEQYF. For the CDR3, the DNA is TGTGCCAGCAGCACCCCTTTAGCGGGAGGGCCCGACGAGCAGTACTTC.